This TCR beta chain was documented in a study of PD-L1 blockade in urothelial cancer. CDR3 size: 17 residues. From germline, CDR1 is SGHTA and CDR2 FQGTGA. J gave up 7 bases and V 0 bases, and 9 bases lay outside the gene matches. This table comes from immunoSEQ multiplex PCR, and its TCRdb copy is limited to in-frame clones, with some not included. The table has 40,000 to 45,000 clones, around 80% seen once. The sequence derives from a man aged 65 to 85 with urothelial cancer. Source: PBMCs, taken around atezolizumab (anti-PD-L1) treatment. J is TRBJ2-3 and V is TRBV7-3; 11 bases are shared with TRBD2. This CDR3 is CASSLTGSSGGLNTQYF. The DNA for the CDR3 is TGTGCCAGCAGCTTAACGGGGTCTAGCGGGGGGCTAAATACGCAGTATTTT.